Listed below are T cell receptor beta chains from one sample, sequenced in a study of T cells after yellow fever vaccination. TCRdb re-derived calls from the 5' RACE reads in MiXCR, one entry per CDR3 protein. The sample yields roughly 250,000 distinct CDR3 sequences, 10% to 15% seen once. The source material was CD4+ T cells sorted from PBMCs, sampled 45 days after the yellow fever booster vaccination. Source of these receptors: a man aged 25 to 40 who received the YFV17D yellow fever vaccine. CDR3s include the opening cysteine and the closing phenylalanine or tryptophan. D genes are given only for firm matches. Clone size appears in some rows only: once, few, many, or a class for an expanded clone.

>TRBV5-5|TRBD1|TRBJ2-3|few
CASSLGTGFADTQYF
TGTGCCAGCAGCTTGGGGACAGGGTTCGCAGATACGCAGTATTTT
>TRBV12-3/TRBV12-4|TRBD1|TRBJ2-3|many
CASSTGGSDTQYF
TGTGCCAGCAGCACAGGGGGCTCAGATACGCAGTATTTT
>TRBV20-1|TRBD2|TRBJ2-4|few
CSASRDYPNSLLRAKNIQYF
TGCAGTGCTAGCCGGGACTACCCGAACTCGCTCCTAAGGGCGAAAAACATTCAGTACTTC
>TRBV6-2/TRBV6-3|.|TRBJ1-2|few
CASRKDPLSGYTF
TGTGCCAGCAGAAAGGACCCACTGAGTGGCTACACCTTC
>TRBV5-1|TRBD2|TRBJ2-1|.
CASSFSGGSNEQFF
TGCGCCAGCAGCTTCTCGGGGGGAAGCAATGAGCAGTTCTTC
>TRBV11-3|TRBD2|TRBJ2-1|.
CASSRSTSGSNEQFF
TGTGCCAGCAGCCGATCGACTAGCGGGAGCAATGAGCAGTTCTTC
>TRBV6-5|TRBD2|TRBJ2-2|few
CASSSSLSGRATGELFF
TGTGCCAGCAGTTCGTCGCTTAGCGGGAGGGCCACCGGGGAGCTGTTTTTT
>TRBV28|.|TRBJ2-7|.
CASSLRGVTYEQYF
TGTGCCAGCAGTTTAAGAGGAGTCACCTACGAGCAGTACTTC
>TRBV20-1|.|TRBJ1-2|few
CRADSNYGYTF
TGCAGGGCGGACAGCAACTATGGCTACACCTTC
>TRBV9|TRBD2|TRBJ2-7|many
CASSVEEGTSGSYEQYF
TGTGCCAGCAGCGTAGAGGAGGGGACTAGCGGGAGTTACGAGCAGTACTTC
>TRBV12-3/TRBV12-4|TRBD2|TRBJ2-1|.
CACSLALLAGGSYNEQFF
TGTGCCTGCAGTTTAGCGCTTCTAGCGGGAGGGTCCTACAATGAGCAGTTCTTC
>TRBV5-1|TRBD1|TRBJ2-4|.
CASSPRQGAGKNIQYF
TGCGCCAGCAGCCCTCGACAGGGGGCAGGCAAAAACATTCAGTACTTC
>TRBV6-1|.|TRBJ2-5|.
CASREVRQETQYF
TGTGCCAGCAGAGAGGTGAGACAAGAGACCCAGTACTTC
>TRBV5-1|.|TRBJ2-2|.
CASSILEGNTGELFF
TGCGCCAGCAGCATACTAGAGGGGAACACCGGGGAGCTGTTTTTT
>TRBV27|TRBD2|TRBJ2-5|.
CASSNSGAYQETQYF
TGTGCCAGCAGTAATAGCGGGGCCTACCAAGAGACCCAGTACTTC
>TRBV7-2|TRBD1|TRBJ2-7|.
CASSFGTGAGEQYF
TGTGCCAGCAGCTTTGGGACAGGGGCGGGCGAGCAGTACTTC
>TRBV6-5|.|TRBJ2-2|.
CASSYRSGELFF
TGTGCCAGCAGTTACCGGTCCGGGGAGCTGTTTTTT
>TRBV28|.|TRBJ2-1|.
CASSLSSVGHEQFF
TGTGCCAGCAGTTTATCTTCCGTGGGGCATGAGCAGTTCTTC
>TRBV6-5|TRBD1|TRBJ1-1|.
CASRLTTGEAFF
TGTGCCAGCAGGCTAACGACAGGGGAAGCTTTCTTT
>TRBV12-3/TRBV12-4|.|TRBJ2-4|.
CASSLGIIQYF
TGTGCCAGCAGCCTAGGAATCATTCAGTACTTC
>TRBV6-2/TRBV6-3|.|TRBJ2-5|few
CASSYPLGGPETQYF
TGTGCCAGCAGTTACCCCCTAGGGGGGCCGGAGACCCAGTACTTC
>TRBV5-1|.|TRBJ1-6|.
CASSFFPGESPLHF
TGCGCCAGCAGCTTTTTTCCCGGGGAGTCACCCCTCCACTTT
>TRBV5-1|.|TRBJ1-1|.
CASSLLGMNTEAFF
TGCGCCAGCAGCTTGCTAGGGATGAACACTGAAGCTTTCTTT
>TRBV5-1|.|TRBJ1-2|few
CASSADGRYGYTF
TGCGCCAGCAGCGCAGACGGTCGCTATGGCTACACCTTC
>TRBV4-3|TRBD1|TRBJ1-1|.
CASSVGDRANTEAFF
TGCGCCAGCAGTGTGGGGGACAGGGCGAACACTGAAGCTTTCTTT
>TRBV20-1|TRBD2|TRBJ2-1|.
CSARPGGGLNEQFF
TGCAGTGCTAGACCCGGGGGGGGACTAAATGAGCAGTTCTTC
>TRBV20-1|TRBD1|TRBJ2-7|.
CSAQDRGSSYEQYF
TGCAGTGCTCAGGACAGGGGGAGCTCCTACGAGCAGTACTTC
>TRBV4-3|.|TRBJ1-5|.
CASSQAQGNQPQHF
TGCGCCAGCAGCCAAGCACAGGGCAATCAGCCCCAGCATTTT
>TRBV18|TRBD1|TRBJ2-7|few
CASSYHVGQGQYF
TGTGCCAGCTCTTACCACGTGGGACAGGGGCAGTACTTC
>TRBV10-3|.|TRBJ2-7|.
CAIRQPGGTYEQYF
TGTGCCATCAGGCAACCGGGGGGCACCTACGAGCAGTACTTC
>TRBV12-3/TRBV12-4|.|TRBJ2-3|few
CASSHKFDTQYF
TGTGCCAGCAGTCATAAGTTCGATACGCAGTATTTT
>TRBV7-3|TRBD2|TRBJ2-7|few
CASSQTSGSIYEQYF
TGTGCCAGCAGCCAGACTAGCGGGAGTATCTACGAGCAGTACTTC
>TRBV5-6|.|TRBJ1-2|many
CASSPLGREGAEGYTF
TGTGCCAGCAGCCCCCTGGGCCGGGAGGGCGCGGAAGGCTACACCTTC
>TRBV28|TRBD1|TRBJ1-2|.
CASSPRDRGTEHGYTF
TGTGCCAGCAGTCCCCGGGACAGGGGAACGGAACATGGCTACACCTTC
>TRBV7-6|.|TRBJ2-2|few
CASSSQGRPNTGELFF
TGTGCCAGCAGCTCCCAGGGACGGCCGAACACCGGGGAGCTGTTTTTT
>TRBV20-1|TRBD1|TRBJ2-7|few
CSPRQGSYEQYF
TGCAGTCCCCGACAGGGGTCCTACGAGCAGTACTTC
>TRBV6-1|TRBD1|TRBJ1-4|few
CASSVGTGENEKLFF
TGTGCCAGCAGTGTCGGGACAGGGGAGAATGAAAAACTGTTTTTT
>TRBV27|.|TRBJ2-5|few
CASSLSLQVFTETQYF
TGTGCCAGCAGTTTATCGTTACAGGTGTTTACGGAGACCCAGTACTTC
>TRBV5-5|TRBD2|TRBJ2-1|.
CASSTGLAAIRDEQFF
TGTGCCAGCAGCACCGGACTAGCGGCCATAAGGGATGAGCAGTTCTTC
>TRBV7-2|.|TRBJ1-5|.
CASSVGQLRGFQPQHF
TGTGCCAGCAGTGTCGGACAGCTCAGAGGATTTCAGCCCCAGCATTTT
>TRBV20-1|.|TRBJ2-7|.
CSAAGPGPEQYF
TGCAGTGCCGCCGGACCCGGCCCCGAGCAGTACTTC
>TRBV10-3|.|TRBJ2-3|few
CAISQSTDTQYF
TGTGCCATCAGTCAAAGCACAGATACGCAGTATTTT
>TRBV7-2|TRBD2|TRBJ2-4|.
CASSLQVAGAVKNIQYF
TGTGCCAGCAGCTTACAGGTAGCGGGAGCAGTGAAAAACATTCAGTACTTC
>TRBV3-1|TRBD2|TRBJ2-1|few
CARRVAGDDEQFF
TGTGCCAGGAGAGTAGCGGGAGACGATGAGCAGTTCTTC